The 32 T cell receptor beta chains below come from one sample, sequenced in a study of post-analysis software for immune sequencing data. Their recognized antigens are unknown. TCR beta cDNA libraries included unique molecular identifiers. TCRdb ran MiXCR on the PCR reads and lists one entry per CDR3 protein. This table has about 820,000 distinct CDR3 sequences, under 70% appearing once. Study-level results: Patients carried roughly 5 TRBV segments more frequently than controls did, and TRBV5-6, TRBV5-1 and TRBV20-1 were among them.

The sample comprised blood. These receptors came from a girl aged 10-17 years with multiple sclerosis.

V usage is TRBV27 and J usage is TRBJ2-7; possible D gene TRBD2, 5 bases. Germline V gene sequence: CDR1 MNHEY, CDR2 SMNVEV (reference sequence). The CDR3 runs 14 residues. Between the trimmed V and J ends, which lost 4 bases and 3 bases, there was a span of 13 bases. CDR3 sequence: CASSWARSGYEQYF. CDR3 DNA: TGTGCCAGCAGTTGGGCTAGAAGCGGCTACGAGCAGTACTTC.

This clonotype was observed a handful of times. The chain is built from TRBV5-5 and TRBJ2-7, with 8 bases matching TRBD2. The trim removed 3 bases at V and 2 bases at J, leaving 10 bases unmatched. Germline V gives CDR1 SGHKS, CDR2 YYEKEE (reference sequence). CDR3 length equals 16 residues. The CDR3 sequence: CASSSGGPAGAYEQYF. CDR3 DNA sequence: TGTGCCAGCAGCTCGGGAGGGCCAGCGGGAGCCTACGAGCAGTACTTC.

The chain links TRBV3-1 to TRBJ2-7; the match to TRBD2 covers 11 bases. The junction had 2 bases not matched to a gene; V was cut back by 1 base and J by 3 bases. This CDR3 is built from 15 residues. From germline, CDR1 is LGHDT and CDR2 YNNKEL (reference sequence). Here the CDR3 DNA reads TGTGCCAGCAGCCAAGCCGGGACTAGCGGCTACGAGCAGTACTTC. It is translated as CASSQAGTSGYEQYF.

The CDR3 spells CASSTLVGGSLQETQYF. The CDR3 DNA sequence: TGTGCCAGCAGTACCCTAGTGGGCGGGAGCCTACAAGAGACCCAGTACTTC. V usage is TRBV6-2 or TRBV6-3 and J usage is TRBJ2-5; 7 bases match TRBD2. This CDR3 is 17 amino acids long. Germline V gene sequence: CDR1 MNHEY, CDR2 SVGEGT. V shed 5 bases, J shed 2 bases, and the junction held 14 bases outside the gene matches.

The V gene is TRBV30, the J gene TRBJ1-1; D is uncertain. The V end lost 0 bases, the J end lost 2 bases, and 7 bases lay between the germline ends. Germline CDR1 reads GTSNPN; CDR2 reads SVGIG (reference sequence). The CDR3 is 13 amino acids. Here the CDR3 reads CAWSVSYNTEAFF. The CDR3, as DNA: TGTGCCTGGAGTGTCTCCTATAACACTGAAGCTTTCTTT.

With respect to this clonotype: Relative to the germline gene, one junction end is altered; a read error may explain this. The chain links TRBV5-1 to TRBJ2-7, with D perhaps assigned TRBD1 or TRBD2 (6 bases each). Looked up from germline, CDR1 is SGHRS and CDR2 is YFSETQ. The CDR3 sequence is 16 residues long. The CDR3 DNA sequence: TGCGTCAGCAGCGGACACCCTGGGGGGCAGCTCTACGAGCAGTACTTC. Protein: CVSSGHPGGQLYEQYF.

The chain couples TRBV20-1 to TRBJ2-1; a possible D gene is TRBD1 (5 bases). The ends were cut back, 3 bases at V and 7 bases at J, with 19 bases in the middle. This CDR3 region has 15 residues. Germline V gene sequence: CDR1 DFQATT, CDR2 SNEGSKA (reference sequence). CDR3 protein: CSASLGLGVKNEQFF. The CDR3 DNA is TGCAGTGCTAGCCTAGGTCTAGGGGTGAAGAATGAGCAGTTCTTC.

This chain joins TRBV7-9 and TRBJ2-5; TRBD1 matches 9 bases. The CDR3 totals 17 residues. Losses at the gene ends were 4 bases for V and 4 bases for J; bases not matched to a gene: 13. The germline V gene has CDR1 SEHNR and CDR2 FQNEAQ (reference sequence). The CDR3 protein is CASSSMWDRVVRETQYF. The CDR3 DNA reads TGTGCCAGCAGCTCAATGTGGGACAGGGTTGTCCGAGAGACCCAGTACTTC.

The DNA of the CDR3 is TGTGCCAGCAGCCAAGATCTCGGGACAGGGAACTACGAGCAGTACTTC. Its translation: CASSQDLGTGNYEQYF. The gene calls are TRBV14 and TRBJ2-7, with TRBD1 identical over 9 bases. Germline assignment: CDR1 SGHDN and CDR2 FVKESK. V lost 0 bases to trimming and J lost 3 bases; unmatched junction nucleotides: 6. The length of the CDR3 is 16 residues.

V is TRBV28 and J is TRBJ1-5; D is ambiguous. The CDR3 spans 14 residues. From germline, CDR1 is MDHEN and CDR2 SYDVKM. Trimming took off 5 bases at V and 0 bases at J, with 8 bases between the two ends. CDR3: CASSLKYSNQPQHF. Here the CDR3 DNA reads TGTGCCAGCAGTCTAAAATATAGCAATCAGCCCCAGCATTTT.

The chain carries TRBV6-5 and TRBJ2-7; D possibly corresponds to TRBD2 (6 bases). V was cut by 5 bases and J by 3 bases, with 17 bases left in between. CDR1 is MNHEY and CDR2 is SVGAGI in the germline V gene. The CDR3 loop spans 15 amino acids. CDR3 in amino acids: CASSLGTPEGYEQYF. The CDR3 region has the DNA TGTGCCAGCAGTCTCGGGACTCCGGAAGGCTACGAGCAGTACTTC.

This clonotype was detected only once. This sequence joins TRBV15 and TRBJ2-7; the D call may be TRBD1 or TRBD2 (5 bases each). CDR3 length equals 16 residues. Germline CDR1 and CDR2: LNHNV and YYDKDF (reference sequence). The ends were cut back, 8 bases at V and 4 bases at J, with 24 bases in the middle. The CDR3 here is CATSVGIWDGKYEQYF. CDR3 sequence (DNA): TGTGCCACCTCAGTAGGGATTTGGGACGGAAAATACGAGCAGTACTTC. The variable domain in full, completed from reference TRBV15 and TRBJ2-7, reads DAMVIQNPRYQVTQFGKPVTLSCSQTLNHNVMYWYQQKSSQAPKLLFHYYDKDFNNEADTPDNFQSRRPNTSFCFLDIRSPGLGDTAMYLCATSVGIWDGKYEQYFGPGTRLTVT.

The V and J genes are TRBV20-1 and TRBJ2-7; TRBD2 agrees at 8 bases. The CDR3 has 14 amino acids. Germline values: CDR1 DFQATT, CDR2 SNEGSKA (reference sequence). J was trimmed by 1 base and V by 6 bases; bases with no gene match: 8. CDR3 in DNA: TGCAGTGCAATGACTAGCGCCAATTCCTACGAGCAGTACTTC. It specifies CSAMTSANSYEQYF.

Turning to this clonotype: The germline gene is not matched at one end of the junction; a read error may be the cause. This chain uses TRBV6-6 with TRBJ1-1; 7 nucleotides agree with TRBD1. The germline gives CDR1 MNHNY, CDR2 SVGAGI (reference sequence). The CDR3 is made up of 13 amino acids. The CDR3 spells CASAGGVETEAFF. The CDR3 DNA follows: TGCGCCAGCGCAGGGGGGGTTGAAACTGAAGCTTTCTTT.

The chain has TRBV15 and TRBJ1-4, with D possibly matching TRBD1 (6 bases). Germline loops: CDR1 LNHNV, CDR2 YYDKDF (reference sequence). This CDR3 region has 14 residues. Trimming cost V 5 bases and J 8 bases, with 15 bases left between them. CDR3 nucleotide sequence: TGTGCCACCAGCCTATGGGGGGCTGGGGAAAAACTGTTTTTT. Residues: CATSLWGAGEKLFF.

The V and J genes are TRBV18 and TRBJ2-6; the D gene is possibly TRBD1 (6 bases). CDR3 length: 18 amino acids. V was trimmed by 5 bases and J by 0 bases, leaving 17 bases between them. Germline V gene sequence: CDR1 KGHSH, CDR2 LQKENI. Written as DNA, the CDR3 is TGTGCCAGCTCATCTACAGGGATTCCAAACTCTGGGGCCAACGTCCTGACTTTC. This translates into CASSSTGIPNSGANVLTF. The full variable domain, completed using reference TRBV18 and TRBJ2-6, is NAGVMQNPRHLVRRRGQEARLRCSPMKGHSHVYWYRQLPEEGLKFMVYLQKENIIDESGMPKERFSAEFPKEGPSILRIQQVVRGDSAAYFCASSSTGIPNSGANVLTFGAGSRLTVL.

The chain joins TRBV4-1 to TRBJ1-2; the D is unclear. This CDR3 has 16 amino acids. Per germline, CDR1 MGHRA and CDR2 YSYEKL. V was shortened by 0 bases and J by 5 bases, with 16 bases between the two germline ends. CDR3 DNA: TGCGCCAGCAGCCAAGATGTGAAGTCAAGTCGATATGGCTACACCTTC. Translated: CASSQDVKSSRYGYTF.

V is TRBV7-2 and J is TRBJ2-4, with TRBD1 matching over 7 bases. The CDR3 sequence is 16 residues long. V lost 5 bases, J lost 6 bases, and 13 bases stayed unmatched. Looked up from germline, CDR1 is SGHTA and CDR2 is FQGNSA. For the CDR3, the DNA is TGTGCCAGCAGCCTGTCGACAGGGACCCACGGAAACATTCAGTACTTC. Its protein product is CASSLSTGTHGNIQYF.

V is TRBV6-6 and J is TRBJ2-3, with a tentative D call TRBD2 (6 bases). This CDR3 region has 15 residues. V was clipped by 4 bases and J by 4 bases, with 15 bases between them. The germline gives CDR1 MNHNY, CDR2 SVGAGI (reference sequence). CDR3 DNA: TGTGCCAGCAGTTTTACGACTAGTTCGCCAGATACGCAGTATTTT. This encodes CASSFTTSSPDTQYF.

The chain employs TRBV7-2 and TRBJ2-7; 7 nucleotides match TRBD1. CDR3 length: 17 amino acids. Germline V CDR1 and CDR2: SGHTA, FQGNSA. V shed 4 bases, J shed 3 bases, and the junction held 15 bases outside the gene matches. The CDR3 sequence: CASSYSPHRGRGYEQYF. For the CDR3, the DNA is TGTGCCAGCAGCTACTCACCCCACAGGGGACGGGGCTACGAGCAGTACTTC.

This clonotype was detected a few times. The CDR3 DNA is TGCGCCAGCAGCCTCCTCAACGGGGCCAGGGGAGGAAACGAGCAGTACTTC. It yields the protein CASSLLNGARGGNEQYF. The chain couples TRBV4-1 to TRBJ2-7; D possibly matches TRBD1 or TRBD2 (6 bases each). Germline assignment: CDR1 MGHRA and CDR2 YSYEKL. Trimming left V 4 bases short and J 5 bases short, with 24 bases between. This CDR3 region has 17 residues.

In the case of this clonotype: The junction does not match germline at one end; this may be a read error. The gene calls are TRBV10-3 and TRBJ2-6; D possibly matches TRBD1 or TRBD2 (5 bases each). The CDR3 consists of 16 residues. The germline CDR1 and CDR2 sequences are ENHRY and SYGVKD. CDR3 in amino acids: CAINAQRTAGANVRTF. CDR3 bases: TGTGCCATCAATGCCCAAAGGACTGCTGGGGCCAACGTCCGGACTTTC.

The chain couples TRBV6-1 to TRBJ2-3, with 7 bases aligning to TRBD1. V lost 2 bases, J lost 5 bases, and 13 bases stayed unmatched. This CDR3 is built from 17 residues. CDR1 MNHNS and CDR2 SASEGT come from the germline V gene. For the CDR3, the DNA is TGTGCCAGCAGTGAACGTATGACAGGGCCTGATGGAGATACGCAGTATTTT. Amino acid sequence: CASSERMTGPDGDTQYF.

The sample holds a few counts of this clonotype. The chain has TRBV7-2 and TRBJ2-7; the D gene could be TRBD1 or TRBD2 (6 bases each). In germline, CDR1 is SGHTA, CDR2 FQGNSA. CDR3 length equals 15 residues. Deletions cut 3 bases from V and 2 bases from J, with 14 bases between. CDR3 sequence (DNA): TGTGCCAGCAGCTTGAACGGGGGACACACCTACGAGCAGTACTTC. This gives the protein CASSLNGGHTYEQYF.

The chain is built from TRBV12-3 or TRBV12-4 and TRBJ2-5; D ambiguous. The CDR3 has 15 residues. V shed 0 bases and J shed 11 bases, with 19 bases lying between them. The CDR3: CASSLASASGYGQYF. The CDR3 DNA sequence: TGTGCCAGCAGTTTAGCGTCAGCGTCGGGCTACGGGCAGTACTTC.

The chain uses TRBV27 and TRBJ1-2; 8 bases are a match to TRBD1. V was pared by 6 bases and J by 4 bases, with 10 bases of the junction left unmatched. The CDR3 is made up of 15 amino acids. The germline CDR1 and CDR2 sequences are MNHEY and SMNVEV (reference sequence). The CDR3 coding sequence is TGTGCCAGCAGACCACGAGGACAGGGCCCCTATGGCTACACCTTC. Its translation is CASRPRGQGPYGYTF.

V usage is TRBV29-1 and J usage is TRBJ2-1, with TRBD1 matching 9 bases. CDR1 SQVTM and CDR2 ANQGSEA come from the germline V gene. Germline trimming cut 6 bases from V and 4 bases from J; bases unmatched to any gene: 28. There are 21 residues in the CDR3. CDR3 protein: CSVIKLPGTGISPAIYNEQFF. The CDR3, as DNA: TGCAGCGTGATAAAACTCCCCGGGACAGGGATATCCCCCGCCATTTACAATGAGCAGTTCTTC.

The chain combines TRBV10-3 with TRBJ2-3; unclear D gene. With 4 bases removed from V and 5 bases from J, the gap between germline ends came to 19 bases. This CDR3 contains 16 residues. Germline loops: CDR1 ENHRY, CDR2 SYGVKD. The DNA of the CDR3 is TGTGCCATCAGTGTTCAACTCGGGTCGGGCAAAGATACGCAGTATTTT. As protein: CAISVQLGSGKDTQYF.

This clonotype was seen more than once but under ten times. V gene TRBV20-1 combines with J gene TRBJ2-7; 8 bases agree with TRBD1. There are 13 residues in the CDR3. Germline V gives CDR1 DFQATT, CDR2 SNEGSKA (reference sequence). The junction had 4 bases not matched to a gene; V was cut back by 2 bases and J by 4 bases. CDR3 residues: CSARQGAGYEQYF. For the CDR3, the DNA is TGCAGTGCTAGACAGGGGGCAGGGTACGAGCAGTACTTC.

The gene calls are TRBV20-1 and TRBJ2-1; 13 nucleotides match TRBD2. With V trimmed by 2 bases and J by 9 bases, 19 bases remained unmatched. CDR3 length equals 19 residues. From germline, CDR1 is DFQATT and CDR2 SNEGSKA (reference sequence). In nucleotides, the CDR3 is TGCAGTGCTAGAATCCGACAGGATAAACGACTAGCGGGAGGTCGTGAGCAGTTCTTC. Encoded protein: CSARIRQDKRLAGGREQFF.

This clonotype was seen more than once but under ten times. The chain links TRBV5-1 to TRBJ2-1; D is unclear. This CDR3 comprises 17 residues. The V gene's germline CDR1 is SGHRS and CDR2 YFSETQ. The V gene lost 2 bases and the J gene lost 7 bases, with 22 bases spanning the gap. The CDR3 bases are TGCGCCAGCAGCTTCCCCCTCGGCCCCTCGGCCGGAAATGAGCAGTTCTTC. Translated, it gives CASSFPLGPSAGNEQFF.

The chain is built from TRBV19 and TRBJ2-1; 7 nucleotides agree with TRBD1. The better agreement between TRBJ2-7 and the DNA end casts doubt on the J call. This CDR3 comprises 17 residues. Germline assignment: CDR1 LNHDA and CDR2 SQIVND (reference sequence). DNA of the CDR3: TGTGCCAGTAGTCCCCGGGACAGCCAAACGGATCCCTACGAGCAGTACTTC. It encodes CASSPRDSQTDPYEQYF.